Given below is one TCR beta chain in context. Its antigen remains unknown. During the collection period, no donor immune events like infections were recorded. The data were produced by immunoSEQ multiplex PCR, yet TCRdb's version contains in-frame clones alone and is incomplete. The sample has 85,000 to 120,000 clones; around 89% are singletons. With 1 base removed from V and 6 bases from J, the gap between germline ends came to 2 bases. Germline V lookup: CDR1 GTSNPN, CDR2 SVGIG (reference sequence). CDR3 length: 10 residues. The data belong to a study of identifying expanded T cells in peripheral blood. Study results and caveats: Over approximately two and four weeks, about 15 and 19 clones changed, versus approximately 1.1 between replicates. Clone count variance between approximately two-week samples rose with total template count.

This clonotype was obtained from a person between 18 and 75 years old in good health. The chain combines TRBV30 with TRBJ2-3; D unresolved. Specimen: blood. The chain's CDR3 is CAWSGDTQYF. Written as DNA, the CDR3 is TGTGCCTGGAGTGGGGATACGCAGTATTTT.